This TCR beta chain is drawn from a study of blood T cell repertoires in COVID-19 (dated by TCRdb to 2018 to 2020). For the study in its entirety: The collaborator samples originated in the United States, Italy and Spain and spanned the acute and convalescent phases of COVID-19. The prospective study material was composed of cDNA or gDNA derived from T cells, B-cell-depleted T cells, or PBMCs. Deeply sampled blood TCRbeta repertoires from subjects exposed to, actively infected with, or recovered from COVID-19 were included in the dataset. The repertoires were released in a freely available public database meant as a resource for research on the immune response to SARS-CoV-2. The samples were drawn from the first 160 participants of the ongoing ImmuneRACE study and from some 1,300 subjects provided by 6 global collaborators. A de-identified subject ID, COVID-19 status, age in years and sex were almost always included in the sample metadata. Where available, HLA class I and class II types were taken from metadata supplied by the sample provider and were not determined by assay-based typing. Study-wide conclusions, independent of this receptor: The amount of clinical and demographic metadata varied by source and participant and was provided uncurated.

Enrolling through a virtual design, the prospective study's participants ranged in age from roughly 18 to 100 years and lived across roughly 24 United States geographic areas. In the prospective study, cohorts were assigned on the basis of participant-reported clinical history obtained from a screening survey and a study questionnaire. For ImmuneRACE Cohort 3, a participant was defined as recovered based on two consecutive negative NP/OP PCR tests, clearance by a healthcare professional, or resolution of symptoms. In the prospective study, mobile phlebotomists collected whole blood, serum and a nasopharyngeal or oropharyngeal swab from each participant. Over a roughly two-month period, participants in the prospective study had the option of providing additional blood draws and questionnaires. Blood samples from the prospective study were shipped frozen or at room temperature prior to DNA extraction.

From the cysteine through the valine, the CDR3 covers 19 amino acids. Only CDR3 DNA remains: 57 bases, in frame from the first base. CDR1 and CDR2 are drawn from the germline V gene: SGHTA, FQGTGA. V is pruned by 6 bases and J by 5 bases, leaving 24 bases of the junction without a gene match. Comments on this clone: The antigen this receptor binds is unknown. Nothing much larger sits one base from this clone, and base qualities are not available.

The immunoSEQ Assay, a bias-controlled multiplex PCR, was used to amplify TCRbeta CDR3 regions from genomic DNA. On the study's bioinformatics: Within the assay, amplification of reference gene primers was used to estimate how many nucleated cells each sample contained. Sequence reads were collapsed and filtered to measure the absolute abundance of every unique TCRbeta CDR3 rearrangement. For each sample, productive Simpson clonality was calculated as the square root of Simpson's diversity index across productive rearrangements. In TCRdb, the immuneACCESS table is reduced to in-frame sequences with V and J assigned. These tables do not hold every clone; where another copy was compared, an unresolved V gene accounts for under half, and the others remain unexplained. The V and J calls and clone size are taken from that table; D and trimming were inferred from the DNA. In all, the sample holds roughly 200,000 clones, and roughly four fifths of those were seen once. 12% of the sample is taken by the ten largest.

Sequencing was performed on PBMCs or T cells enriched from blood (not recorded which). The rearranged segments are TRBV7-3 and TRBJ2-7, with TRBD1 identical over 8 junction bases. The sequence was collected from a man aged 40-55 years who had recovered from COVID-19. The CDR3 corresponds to CASSQKGLANRGSFHEQYV. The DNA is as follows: TGTGCCAGCAGTCAAAAAGGTTTGGCGAACAGGGGGTCGTTCCACGAGCAGTACGTC.